The rows below give T cell receptor beta chains drawn from one sample of a study of T cell responses to AZD1222 COVID-19 vaccine. Assay: immunoSEQ multiplex PCR; the TCRdb copy retains only in-frame clones and omits some. The table shows under 200,000 clones, with 90% to 95% occurring only once. Sequences were derived from peripheral blood, sampled 28 days after the second AZD1222 dose. All receptors come from an adult who received the AZD1222 COVID-19 vaccine. The CDR3 runs from the conserved cysteine through the conserved F or W. D genes are given only for firm matches. Rows give clone size only sometimes, using once, few, many, or a class for an expanded clone.

clone_size	d_call	j_call	cdr3_length	v_call	cdr3_nt	cdr3_aa
.	TRBD2	TRBJ2-3	17	TRBV7-9	TGTGCCAGCAGCCTTGGAACACTAGCGGATATACTTGATACGCAGTATTTT	CASSLGTLADILDTQYF
.	TRBD1	TRBJ1-2	15	TRBV5-1	TGCGCCAGCAGTCGCCGACAGGGCCCGGTTGGTGGCTACACCTTC	CASSRRQGPVGGYTF
.	TRBD2	TRBJ2-3	17	TRBV3-1/TRBV3-2	TGTGCCAGCAGCCAAGACTGGACTAGCGGGGTTTCAGATACGCAGTATTTT	CASSQDWTSGVSDTQYF
few	.	TRBJ2-7	13	TRBV5-6	TGTGCCAGCAGCTTGGGAAGGGACCCCGAGCAGTACTTC	CASSLGRDPEQYF
.	TRBD2	TRBJ2-7	17	TRBV27	TGTGCCAGCGGAGGGTGGACTAGCGGGGGTAAGTCGTACGAGCAGTACTTC	CASGGWTSGGKSYEQYF
.	.	TRBJ1-5	16	TRBV7-9	TGTGCCAGCAGCCATGACGGGGGCTGGGGCAATCAGCCCCAGCATTTT	CASSHDGGWGNQPQHF
.	TRBD1	TRBJ1-5	14	TRBV5-1	TGCGCCAGCAGACCGGGACAGCCTGATCAGCCCCAGCATTTT	CASRPGQPDQPQHF
.	.	TRBJ2-7	13	TRBV7-2	TGTGCCAGCAGCGTGGGACGTCCCTACGAGCAGTACTTC	CASSVGRPYEQYF
.	.	TRBJ2-3	14	TRBV5-1	TGCGCCAGCAGCTTACAGGGTGGGCCAGATACGCAGTATTTT	CASSLQGGPDTQYF
.	.	TRBJ2-7	12	TRBV10-3	TGTGCCATCAGCGTACAGGGTTACGAGCAGTACTTC	CAISVQGYEQYF
.	TRBD1	TRBJ1-2	13	TRBV27	TGTGCCACCGGGGACAGGGGATATCGGGGCTACACCTTC	CATGDRGYRGYTF
few	.	TRBJ1-4	13	TRBV5-6	TGTGCCAGCAGCGACAGCCTTAATGAAAAACTGTTTTTT	CASSDSLNEKLFF
.	.	TRBJ1-3	17	TRBV27	TGTGCCAGCAGCCCAATACGGGGTATATCCTCTGGAAACACCATATATTTT	CASSPIRGISSGNTIYF
once	TRBD1	TRBJ2-7	15	TRBV9	TGTGCCAGCAGCGTAGGGACAGGGCTATCCTACGAGCAGTACTTC	CASSVGTGLSYEQYF
.	.	TRBJ1-2	14	TRBV27	TGTGCCAGCAGAGAACAGGGTGCTAACTATGGCTACACCTTC	CASREQGANYGYTF
.	.	TRBJ1-1	15	TRBV12-5	TGTGCTAGTGTTCCCTCCGGGGGGGGGCGGACTGAAGCTTTCTTT	CASVPSGGGRTEAFF
.	.	TRBJ1-5	12	TRBV29-1	TGCAGCGTTGGTCTTCCCAATCAGCCCCAGCATTTT	CSVGLPNQPQHF
.	.	TRBJ2-7	13	TRBV7-9	TGTGCCAGCAGCTTAACCCTGGGCTACGAGCAGTACTTC	CASSLTLGYEQYF
.	TRBD1	TRBJ1-1	13	TRBV10-3	TGTGCCACGAACAGGGGGCTTAACACTGAAGCTTTCTTT	CATNRGLNTEAFF
.	.	TRBJ1-5	13	TRBV6-6	TGTGCCAGCAGTTACTCAGGGGATCAGCCCCAGCATTTT	CASSYSGDQPQHF
.	.	TRBJ1-6	11	TRBV29-1	TGCAGCGTTGAAGCCCGGGGGAGGCTCCACTTT	CSVEARGRLHF
.	TRBD2	TRBJ2-3	15	TRBV19	TGTGCCAGTAGTATGGGCGGGAGCCGGGGAGATACGCAGTATTTT	CASSMGGSRGDTQYF
once	.	TRBJ1-2	15	TRBV19	TGTGCCAGTAGTATAGGCGGAGGAGAGAACTATGGCTACACCTTC	CASSIGGGENYGYTF
.	TRBD2	TRBJ2-3	14	TRBV15	TGTGCCACCAGTCCGGGGGGGTGGACAGATACGCAGTATTTT	CATSPGGWTDTQYF
.	.	TRBJ1-4	14	TRBV21-1	TGTGCCAGCAGCAAGGACAATTTTAATGAAAAACTGTTTTTT	CASSKDNFNEKLFF
.	TRBD1	TRBJ1-2	13	TRBV4-2	TGTGCCAGCAGCCTGGGACAGGGATACGGCTACACCTTC	CASSLGQGYGYTF
.	TRBD1	TRBJ1-6	15	TRBV7-2	TGTGCCAGCAGCGTACAGGGGGCTAATAATTCACCCCTCCACTTT	CASSVQGANNSPLHF
.	.	TRBJ1-5	15	TRBV27	TGTGCCAGCAGTTTAGAGGGAAGGGTCAATCAGCCCCAGCATTTT	CASSLEGRVNQPQHF
.	TRBD1	TRBJ2-2	14	TRBV28	TGTGCCAGCAGTTCGACAGGGGAGGCCGGGGAGCTGTTTTTT	CASSSTGEAGELFF
.	.	TRBJ1-2	12	TRBV6-1	TGTGCCAGCAAGACAGTTAGTTCAGGCTACACCTTC	CASKTVSSGYTF
.	TRBD1	TRBJ2-1	16	TRBV7-2	TGTGCCAGCAGCTTATCGGGGGACAGGGGGACCAATGAGCAGTTCTTC	CASSLSGDRGTNEQFF
once	.	TRBJ1-3	19	TRBV2	TGTGCCAGCAGTGAATCCGCCAATAGACTTTCGTCGTCTGGAAACACCATATATTTT	CASSESANRLSSSGNTIYF
.	TRBD1	TRBJ1-1	13	TRBV5-1	TGCGCCAGCACGGGACAGGGAGACACTGAAGCTTTCTTT	CASTGQGDTEAFF
.	.	TRBJ1-1	12	TRBV6-5	TGTGCCAGCCTACAGGGGAACACTGAAGCTTTCTTT	CASLQGNTEAFF
once	.	TRBJ1-1	13	TRBV7-2	TGTGCCAGCAGCTCCTTCCGCTCCCGCGAAGCTTTCTTT	CASSSFRSREAFF
.	.	TRBJ2-5	15	TRBV7-6	TGTGCCAGCAGCCAACCAGGGGACTGGCAAGAGACCCAGTACTTC	CASSQPGDWQETQYF
.	.	TRBJ1-3	15	TRBV5-1	TGCGCCAGCAGCTTGGAGGGCCTCTCTGGAAACACCATATATTTT	CASSLEGLSGNTIYF
.	TRBD1	TRBJ1-6	15	TRBV2	TGTGCCAGCAGTGGAGGACAGGGGAGCAATTCACCCCTCCACTTT	CASSGGQGSNSPLHF
.	.	TRBJ1-3	17	TRBV6-1	TGTGCCAGCAGTGAAGCGCACGGTGGATCCTCTGGAAACACCATATATTTT	CASSEAHGGSSGNTIYF
.	.	TRBJ1-4	18	TRBV4-1	TGCGCCAGCAGCCAAGATTTTAGAGACCCCGAAAGTGATGAAAAACTGTTTTTT	CASSQDFRDPESDEKLFF
.	TRBD2	TRBJ2-1	16	TRBV4-1	TGCGCCAGCAGCCCAGAGGGGCGGGGGGGCCGGAATGAGCAGTTCTTC	CASSPEGRGGRNEQFF
.	TRBD1	TRBJ1-2	15	TRBV28	TGTGCCAGCAGTTTCACCGGGACAGGGCCCTATGGCTACACCTTC	CASSFTGTGPYGYTF
few	.	TRBJ1-2	12	TRBV28	TGTGCCACCCACCGGGGGGTATATGGCTACACCTTC	CATHRGVYGYTF
.	.	TRBJ1-1	13	TRBV18	TGTGCCAGCTCACTCACGGCGAACACTGAAGCTTTCTTT	CASSLTANTEAFF
.	.	TRBJ1-2	17	TRBV5-5	TGTGCCAGCAGCCCTGCCGCACTTAGTCCCACAGGGCGTGGCTACACCTTC	CASSPAALSPTGRGYTF
.	.	TRBJ1-2	13	TRBV6-5	TGTGCCAGCAGTCCCGACAGGCGATATGGCTACACCTTC	CASSPDRRYGYTF
.	TRBD2	TRBJ2-1	15	TRBV5-4	TGTGCCAGCAGCCCAAGCGGGGGCTCCTACAATGAGCAGTTCTTC	CASSPSGGSYNEQFF
.	.	TRBJ1-4	16	TRBV27	TGTGCCAGCAGTTTATCGGGTCCGGCGACCAGGGAAAAACTGTTTTTT	CASSLSGPATREKLFF
.	.	TRBJ1-2	13	TRBV27	TGTGCCAGCAGTTTGTCCGTTAACTATGGCTACACCTTC	CASSLSVNYGYTF
.	.	TRBJ2-5	13	TRBV18	TGTGCCAGCTCTCCCTCGAGTGCTGAGACCCAGTACTTC	CASSPSSAETQYF
.	TRBD1	TRBJ1-6	16	TRBV5-1	TGCGCCAGCAGCAAGGCCGGCGACAGGGCAAATTCACCCCTCCACTTT	CASSKAGDRANSPLHF
once	.	TRBJ1-2	14	TRBV5-4	TGTGCCAGCAGCTTGCTTCAGGGAGGAAATGGCTACACCTTC	CASSLLQGGNGYTF
.	.	TRBJ1-1	15	TRBV5-1	TGCGCCAGCAGCCTGACCCCAGGCCTGAACACTGAAGCTTTCTTT	CASSLTPGLNTEAFF
.	.	TRBJ2-4	14	TRBV5-4	TGTGCCAGCAGCTTGATGGGGCTTCAAAACATTCAGTACTTC	CASSLMGLQNIQYF
.	TRBD2	TRBJ2-7	12	TRBV28	TGTGCCAGCAGACCACTAGCGGGCGAGCAGTACTTC	CASRPLAGEQYF
once	.	TRBJ1-3	12	TRBV29-1	TGCAGCTTCCGGGAGGCTGGAAACACCATATATTTT	CSFREAGNTIYF
.	TRBD2	TRBJ2-5	15	TRBV2	TGTGCCAGCAGGCGGACTAACGGGGGGCAAGAGACCCAGTACTTC	CASRRTNGGQETQYF
.	.	TRBJ2-2	16	TRBV18	TGTGCCAGCTCACCAGCGGCTAGCAGAATCACCGGGGAGCTGTTTTTT	CASSPAASRITGELFF
.	.	TRBJ2-1	15	TRBV9	TGTGCCAGCAGCGTTGGTGGGGGGCAATTGAATGAGCAGTTCTTC	CASSVGGGQLNEQFF